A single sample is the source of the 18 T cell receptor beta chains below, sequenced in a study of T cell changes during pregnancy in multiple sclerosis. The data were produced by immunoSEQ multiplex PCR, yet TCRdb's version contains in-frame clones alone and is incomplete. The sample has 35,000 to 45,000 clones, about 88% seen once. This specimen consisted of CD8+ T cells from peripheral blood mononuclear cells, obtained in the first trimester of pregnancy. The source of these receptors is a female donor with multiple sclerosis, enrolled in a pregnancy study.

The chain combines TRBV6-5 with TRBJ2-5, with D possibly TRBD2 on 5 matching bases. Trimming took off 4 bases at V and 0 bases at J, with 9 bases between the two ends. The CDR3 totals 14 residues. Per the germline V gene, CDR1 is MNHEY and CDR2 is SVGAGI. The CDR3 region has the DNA TGTGCCAGCAGTTCGAACGGGGACCAAGAGACCCAGTACTTC. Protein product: CASSSNGDQETQYF.

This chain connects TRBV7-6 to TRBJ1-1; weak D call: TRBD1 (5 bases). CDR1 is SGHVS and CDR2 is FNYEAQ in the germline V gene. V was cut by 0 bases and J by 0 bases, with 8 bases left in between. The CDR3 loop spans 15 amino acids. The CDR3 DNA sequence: TGTGCCAGCAGCTTAGCGGGGGGAATGAACACTGAAGCTTTCTTT. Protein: CASSLAGGMNTEAFF.

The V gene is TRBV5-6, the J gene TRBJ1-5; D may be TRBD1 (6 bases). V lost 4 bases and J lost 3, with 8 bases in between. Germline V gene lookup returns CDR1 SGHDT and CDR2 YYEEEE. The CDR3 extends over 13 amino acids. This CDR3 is CASSQGSNQPQHF. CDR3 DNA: TGTGCCAGCAGCCAGGGGTCCAATCAGCCCCAGCATTTT.

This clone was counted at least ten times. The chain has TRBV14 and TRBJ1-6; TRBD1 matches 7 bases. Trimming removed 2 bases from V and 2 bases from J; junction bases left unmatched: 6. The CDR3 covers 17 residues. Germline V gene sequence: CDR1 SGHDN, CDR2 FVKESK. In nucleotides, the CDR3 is TGTGCCAGCAGCCAATATACAGGGGCGACCTATAATTCACCCCTCCACTTT. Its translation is CASSQYTGATYNSPLHF. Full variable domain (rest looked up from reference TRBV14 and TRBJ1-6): EAGVTQFPSHSVIEKGQTVTLRCDPISGHDNLYWYRRVMGKEIKFLLHFVKESKQDESGMPNNRFLAERTGGTYSTLKVQPAELEDSGVYFCASSQYTGATYNSPLHFGNGTRLTVT.

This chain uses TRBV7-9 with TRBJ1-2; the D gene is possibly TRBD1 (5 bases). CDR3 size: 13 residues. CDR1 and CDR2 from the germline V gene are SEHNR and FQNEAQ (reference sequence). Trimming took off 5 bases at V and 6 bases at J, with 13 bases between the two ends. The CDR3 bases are TGTGCCAGCAGCCCCCTGGACACTGATGGCTACACCTTC. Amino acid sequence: CASSPLDTDGYTF.

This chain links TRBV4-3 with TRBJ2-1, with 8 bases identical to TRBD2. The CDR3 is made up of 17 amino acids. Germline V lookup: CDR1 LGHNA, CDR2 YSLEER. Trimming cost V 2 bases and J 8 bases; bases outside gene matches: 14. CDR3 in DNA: TGCGCCAGCAGCCAACGGTTTGGCCAGCGGGGGAGGGATGAGCAGTTCTTC. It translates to CASSQRFGQRGRDEQFF.

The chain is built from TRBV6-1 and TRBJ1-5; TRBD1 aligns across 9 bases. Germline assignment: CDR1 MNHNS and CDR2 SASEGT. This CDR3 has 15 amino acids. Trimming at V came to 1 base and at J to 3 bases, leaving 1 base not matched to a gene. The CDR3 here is CASSEGTGANQPQHF. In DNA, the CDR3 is TGTGCCAGCAGTGAAGGGACAGGGGCCAATCAGCCCCAGCATTTT.

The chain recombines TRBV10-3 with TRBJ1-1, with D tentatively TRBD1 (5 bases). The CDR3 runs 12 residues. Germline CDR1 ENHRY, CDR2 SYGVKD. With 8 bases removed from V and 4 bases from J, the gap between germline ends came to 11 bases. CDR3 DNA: TGTGCCATCTGGGGGGGTAGCACTGAAGCTTTCTTT. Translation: CAIWGGSTEAFF.

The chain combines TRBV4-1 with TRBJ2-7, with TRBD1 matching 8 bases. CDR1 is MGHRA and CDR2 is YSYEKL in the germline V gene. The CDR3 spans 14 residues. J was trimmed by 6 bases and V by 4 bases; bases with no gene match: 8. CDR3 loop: CASSPLTGVPEQYF. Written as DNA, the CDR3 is TGCGCCAGCAGCCCCCTGACAGGGGTCCCCGAGCAGTACTTC.

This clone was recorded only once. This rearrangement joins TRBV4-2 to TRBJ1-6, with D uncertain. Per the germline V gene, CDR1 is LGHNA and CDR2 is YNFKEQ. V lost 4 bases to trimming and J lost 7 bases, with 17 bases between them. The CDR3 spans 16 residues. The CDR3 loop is CASSPMEGGLNSPLHF. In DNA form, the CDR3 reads TGTGCCAGCAGCCCAATGGAGGGAGGTTTAAATTCACCCCTCCACTTT.

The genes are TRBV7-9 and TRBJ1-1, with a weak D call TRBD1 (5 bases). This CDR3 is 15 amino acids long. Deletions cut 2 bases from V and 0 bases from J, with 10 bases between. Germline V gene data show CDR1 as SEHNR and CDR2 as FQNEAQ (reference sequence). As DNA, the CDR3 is TGTGCCAGCAGCTTATCACAGGCGGTGAACACTGAAGCTTTCTTT. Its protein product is CASSLSQAVNTEAFF.

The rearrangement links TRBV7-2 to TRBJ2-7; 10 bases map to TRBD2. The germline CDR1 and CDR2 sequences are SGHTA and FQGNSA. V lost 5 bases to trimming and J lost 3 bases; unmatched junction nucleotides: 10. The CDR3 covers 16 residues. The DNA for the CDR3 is TGTGCCAGCAGCCCATGGCCTAGCGGGGGCAACTACGAGCAGTACTTC. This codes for CASSPWPSGGNYEQYF.

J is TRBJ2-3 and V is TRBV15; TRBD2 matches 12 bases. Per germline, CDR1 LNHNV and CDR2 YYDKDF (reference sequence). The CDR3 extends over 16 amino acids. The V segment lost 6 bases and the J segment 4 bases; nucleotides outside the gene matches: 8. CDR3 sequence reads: CATRHERLAGADTQYF. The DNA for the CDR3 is TGTGCCACCAGGCACGAGAGACTAGCGGGGGCAGATACGCAGTATTTT.

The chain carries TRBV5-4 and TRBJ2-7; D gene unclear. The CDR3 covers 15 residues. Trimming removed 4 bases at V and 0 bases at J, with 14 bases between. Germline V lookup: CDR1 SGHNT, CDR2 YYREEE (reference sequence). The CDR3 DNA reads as TGTGCCAGCAGCCCTGAGAACAGCTACTCCTACGAGCAGTACTTC. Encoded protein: CASSPENSYSYEQYF.

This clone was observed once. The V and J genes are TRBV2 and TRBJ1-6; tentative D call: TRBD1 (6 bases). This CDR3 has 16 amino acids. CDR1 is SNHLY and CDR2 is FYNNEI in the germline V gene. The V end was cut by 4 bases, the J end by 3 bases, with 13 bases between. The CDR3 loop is CASSANRAIYNSPLHF. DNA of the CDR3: TGTGCCAGCAGTGCAAACAGGGCGATCTATAATTCACCCCTCCACTTT.

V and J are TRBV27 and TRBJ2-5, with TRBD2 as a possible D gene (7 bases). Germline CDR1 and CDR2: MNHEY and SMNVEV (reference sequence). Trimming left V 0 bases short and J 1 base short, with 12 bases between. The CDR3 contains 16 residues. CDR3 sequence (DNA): TGTGCCAGCAGTTTATCGAGGGGGGGAAGCCAAGAGACCCAGTACTTC. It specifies CASSLSRGGSQETQYF.

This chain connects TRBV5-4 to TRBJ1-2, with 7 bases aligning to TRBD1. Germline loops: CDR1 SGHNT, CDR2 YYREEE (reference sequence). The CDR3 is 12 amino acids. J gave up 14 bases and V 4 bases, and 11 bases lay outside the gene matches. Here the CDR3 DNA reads TGTGCCAGCAGCCAAGGGACAGCGAGTCAGACCTTC. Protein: CASSQGTASQTF.

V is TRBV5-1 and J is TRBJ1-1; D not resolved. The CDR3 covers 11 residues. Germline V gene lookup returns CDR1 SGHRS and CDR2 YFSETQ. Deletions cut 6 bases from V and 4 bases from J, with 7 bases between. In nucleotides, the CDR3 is TGCGCCAGCACACGGGGCACTGAAGCTTTCTTT. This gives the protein CASTRGTEAFF.